This T cell receptor beta chain was documented in a study of T cell changes during pregnancy in multiple sclerosis (dated by TCRdb to between 2018 and 2021). A note on the overall study: The study examined how the T cell repertoire changed over the course of pregnancy in women with multiple sclerosis.

With regard to this clone: The antigen it binds to is not known. Base-call qualities are not available, and no considerably larger clone is one nucleotide away.

Library construction relied on the immunoSEQ multiplex PCR assay. Imported from immuneACCESS, the table was reduced by TCRdb to in-frame sequences with V and J called. These copies leave out some clones; in studies compared against another copy, an unresolved V gene accounts for under half, and the cause of the remainder is not known. The sample table lists tens of thousands of clones, approximately 86% of them with a count of one. The biggest ten clones account for 0.38% of the sample. The TCR was taken from a female donor with multiple sclerosis, enrolled in a pregnancy study. The sample consisted of CD4+ T cells from peripheral blood mononuclear cells, taken in the third trimester of pregnancy.

The DNA reads as follows: TGCGCCAGCAGCTGGGACCCTAGCGGGAGGGATACGCAGTATTTT. It encodes CASSWDPSGRDTQYF. The rearranged chain carries TRBV5-1 and TRBJ2-3; TRBD2 agrees with 11 junctional bases. According to the germline V gene, CDR1 reads SGHRS and CDR2 reads YFSETQ. Relative to germline, V is missing 3 bases and J is missing 6 bases, with 6 bases of the junction outside any gene match. From the cysteine through the phenylalanine, the CDR3 covers 15 amino acids. The read is trimmed to its CDR3 DNA, 45 bases read in frame from base 1.